Below, 15 T cell receptor beta chains from the same sample are listed, as sequenced in a study of blood T cells in healthy people across ages. Then a second PCR, running roughly 7 to 12 cycles, was carried out with a sample-barcoded 5' primer and a J-beta primer mix. TCRdb re-analysed the 5' RACE reads in MiXCR, keeping a single row per CDR3 protein. The sample lists about 800,000 distinct CDR3 sequences, 58% occurring once. Sequenced: blood. Receptor source: a young man in good health.

This clonotype was seen just once. This chain links TRBV4-3 with TRBJ1-2; 11 bases match TRBD1. The J segment lost 3 bases and the V segment lost 2 bases, leaving 8 bases of the junction unmatched. CDR3 length equals 17 residues. In germline, CDR1 is LGHNA, CDR2 YSLEER. CDR3 amino acids: CASSQTDRGPPDYGYTF. The CDR3 bases are TGCGCCAGCAGCCAAACGGACAGGGGGCCGCCTGACTATGGCTACACCTTC.

The CDR3 here is CASSPGRSSEAFF. The CDR3 coding sequence is TGTGCCAGCAGCCCCGGGAGGTCGTCTGAAGCTTTCTTT. The chain uses TRBV6-1 and TRBJ1-1, with unresolved D. The V and J ends lost 6 bases and 6 bases respectively, with 14 bases between them. CDR3 size: 13 residues. Germline V gene sequence: CDR1 MNHNS, CDR2 SASEGT.

V usage is TRBV6-5 and J usage is TRBJ2-3, with a weak D call TRBD2 (5 bases). The CDR3 is 14 amino acids. Germline V CDR1 and CDR2: MNHEY, SVGAGI. The V end was cut by 2 bases, the J end by 6 bases, with 12 bases between. In DNA, the CDR3 is TGTGCCAGCAGTTACGGGCGGACTGTGGATACGCAGTATTTT. Amino acids: CASSYGRTVDTQYF.

This clonotype showed up just a few times. V gene TRBV6-2 or TRBV6-3 combines with J gene TRBJ2-7; TRBD1 is a possible D gene (6 bases). The J call may be incorrect, as the DNA end agrees better with TRBJ2-4. CDR3 length equals 13 residues. Germline lookup yields CDR1 MNHEY and CDR2 SVGEGT. DNA for the CDR3: TGTGCCAGCAGTCTTGGGACACGGAACATTCAGTACTTC. Protein sequence: CASSLGTRNIQYF.

The chain joins TRBV7-2 to TRBJ2-3; D gene ambiguous. CDR3 length equals 14 residues. Per the germline V gene, CDR1 is SGHTA and CDR2 is FQGNSA. The V end was cut by 5 bases, the J end by 5 bases, with 14 bases between. The chain's CDR3 is CASSLLSFVDTQYF. DNA of the CDR3: TGTGCCAGCAGCCTCCTTTCCTTCGTAGATACGCAGTATTTT.

The rearrangement uses TRBV20-1 and TRBJ2-1; maybe TRBD2 (5 bases). The CDR3 consists of 13 residues. Germline V lookup: CDR1 DFQATT, CDR2 SNEGSKA (reference sequence). Trimming pared 3 bases from V and 2 bases from J, leaving 8 bases between. Here the CDR3 DNA reads TGCAGTGCTAGCGCGGGTCCCTACAATGAGCAGTTCTTC. Translating gives CSASAGPYNEQFF.

The chain recombines TRBV20-1 with TRBJ2-1, with 8 bases fitting TRBD2. The CDR3 is 14 residues long. Germline assignment: CDR1 DFQATT and CDR2 SNEGSKA (reference sequence). The CDR3 region is CSAAYSGADNEQFF. The CDR3 DNA reads TGCAGCGCTGCGTATAGCGGGGCCGACAATGAGCAGTTCTTC.

This clonotype turned up a few times. The chain carries TRBV7-2 and TRBJ2-1; either TRBD1 or TRBD2 may supply D (5 bases each). CDR1 SGHTA and CDR2 FQGNSA come from the germline V gene. The V end lost 5 bases, the J end lost 9 bases, and 26 bases lay between the germline ends. This CDR3 is built from 17 residues. In DNA, the CDR3 is TGTGCCAGCAGCCTCGCGCCGGGACCCGCTGGGACGATTGAGCAGTTCTTC. It translates to CASSLAPGPAGTIEQFF. The whole variable domain, filled in from reference TRBV7-2 and TRBJ2-1, reads GAGVSQSPSNKVTEKGKDVELRCDPISGHTALYWYRQSLGQGLEFLIYFQGNSAPDKSGLPSDRFSAERTGGSVSTLTIQRTQQEDSAVYLCASSLAPGPAGTIEQFFGPGTRLTVL.

V usage is TRBV6-5 and J usage is TRBJ1-4; no definite D call. The CDR3 is made up of 15 amino acids. Germline V gives CDR1 MNHEY, CDR2 SVGAGI. V was trimmed by 3 bases and J by 8 bases, leaving 16 bases between them. CDR3 nucleotides: TGTGCCAGCAGTTATGGACCCGGGAGTGAAGAAAAACTGTTTTTT. It translates to CASSYGPGSEEKLFF.

This chain joins TRBV5-1 and TRBJ2-5, with D tentatively TRBD1 or TRBD2 (5 bases each). The V end lost 5 bases, the J end lost 5 bases, and 19 bases lay between the germline ends. This CDR3 comprises 15 residues. Germline V gives CDR1 SGHRS, CDR2 YFSETQ. CDR3 in amino acids: CASRETPAGAETQYF. Here the CDR3 DNA reads TGCGCCAGCAGGGAAACTCCAGCCGGGGCCGAGACCCAGTACTTC.

This clonotype was seen a few times. V is TRBV10-3 and J is TRBJ2-1; TRBD2 agrees at 14 bases. This CDR3 is 18 amino acids long. CDR1 and CDR2 from the germline V gene are ENHRY and SYGVKD. With 9 bases clipped from V and 7 bases from J, the junction kept 17 bases outside the gene matches. CDR3 loop: CAISPNKGLAGEGNEQFF. The CDR3 bases are TGTGCCATTTCCCCTAACAAGGGACTAGCGGGAGAAGGAAATGAGCAGTTCTTC.

The chain carries TRBV10-3 and TRBJ2-7; possibly TRBD2 for D (5 bases). With the DNA end fitting TRBJ2-4 better, the J assignment may be wrong. CDR3 size: 15 residues. Germline V CDR1 and CDR2: ENHRY, SYGVKD. The CDR3 loop is CAISEGSAVGNIQYF. In DNA form, the CDR3 reads TGTGCCATCAGTGAGGGTAGCGCGGTCGGAAACATTCAGTACTTC.

The chain has TRBV19 and TRBJ2-5; TRBD1 is a possible D gene (6 bases). The ends were cut back, 5 bases at V and 7 bases at J, with 17 bases in the middle. CDR1 and CDR2 (germline): LNHDA, SQIVND (reference sequence). The CDR3 has 14 amino acids. The CDR3: CASSRLEGGRTQYF. CDR3 coding DNA: TGTGCCAGTAGTCGGCTTGAAGGGGGTCGGACCCAGTACTTC.

This chain connects TRBV20-1 to TRBJ1-4; D gene unclear. CDR1 is DFQATT, CDR2 SNEGSKA, per germline (reference sequence). The V and J ends lost 6 bases and 5 bases respectively, with 10 bases between them. The CDR3 is 12 amino acids. The CDR3 here is CSALSGNEKLFF. The CDR3 nucleotides are TGCAGTGCCTTATCGGGGAATGAAAAACTGTTTTTT.

The rearrangement uses TRBV7-2 and TRBJ1-2; the D gene is possibly TRBD1 (6 bases). Trimming removed 7 bases from V and 6 bases from J, with 18 bases in between. CDR1 is SGHTA and CDR2 is FQGNSA in the germline V gene. The CDR3 has 14 amino acids. Here the CDR3 reads CASILLDRYHGYTF. In DNA, the CDR3 is TGTGCCAGCATCCTCCTCGACAGGTATCATGGCTACACCTTC. Variable domain in full (rest from reference TRBV7-2 and TRBJ1-2): GAGVSQSPSNKVTEKGKDVELRCDPISGHTALYWYRQSLGQGLEFLIYFQGNSAPDKSGLPSDRFSAERTGGSVSTLTIQRTQQEDSAVYLCASILLDRYHGYTFGSGTRLTVV.